This entry features one T cell receptor (beta chain) sequence. The sample is drawn from a study of siplizumab effects on memory and regulatory T cells. The data were produced by immunoSEQ multiplex PCR, yet TCRdb's version contains in-frame clones alone and is incomplete. The sample has tens of thousands of clones; around 97% are singletons. This CDR3 spans 15 amino acids. The junction had 4 bases not matched to a gene; V was cut back by 3 bases and J by 2 bases. Germline-derived CDR1 and CDR2 are SGHRS and YFSETQ. Sequenced unstimulated subsets in a few donor pairs: CD4+ naive, CD4+ memory, CD8+ naive, CD8+ effector memory, CD8+ TEMRA.

The specimen was naive CD8+ T cells sorted from blood. The V call is TRBV5-1, the J call TRBJ1-5; the match to TRBD1 covers 8 bases. The source is a human donor in good health. In DNA, the CDR3 is TGCGCCAGCAGCTCAGGACAGGGCGGCAATCAGCCCCAGCATTTT. Amino acids: CASSSGQGGNQPQHF.